This entry describes one TCR beta chain. The antigen is not known. Amplification yielded TCR beta CDR3 regions, with RNA transcripts as the source. Primed by the HTBI set, a first-round RT-PCR was run on the TCR CDR3. TCRdb used MiXCR to reprocess the multiplex PCR reads, holding one entry per CDR3 protein. This table holds a few hundred thousand distinct CDR3 sequences, about 13% found once. This sample was included in a study of T cells in Graves' hyperthyroidism and ophthalmopathy. Study results and limitations: Most thyroid clonotypes expanded above 0.001 were also detected in blood.

Uncontrolled infection, other autoimmune disease, pregnancy or lactation led to exclusion. Fresh 10 ml peripheral blood yielded PBMCs. The CDR3 spans 16 residues. CDR1 and CDR2 from the germline V gene are MRHNA and SNTAGT. Losses at the gene ends were 7 bases for V and 1 base for J; bases not matched to a gene: 9. V and J are TRBV6-4 and TRBJ1-5; TRBD1 aligns across 8 bases. Sample: blood. This TCR came from a man younger than 40 with Graves' hyperthyroidism that later progressed to Graves' ophthalmopathy. CDR3 in DNA: TGTGCCAGCAATCCCAGGGGGCGCGGAAGCAATCAGCCCCAGCATTTT. Residues: CASNPRGRGSNQPQHF.